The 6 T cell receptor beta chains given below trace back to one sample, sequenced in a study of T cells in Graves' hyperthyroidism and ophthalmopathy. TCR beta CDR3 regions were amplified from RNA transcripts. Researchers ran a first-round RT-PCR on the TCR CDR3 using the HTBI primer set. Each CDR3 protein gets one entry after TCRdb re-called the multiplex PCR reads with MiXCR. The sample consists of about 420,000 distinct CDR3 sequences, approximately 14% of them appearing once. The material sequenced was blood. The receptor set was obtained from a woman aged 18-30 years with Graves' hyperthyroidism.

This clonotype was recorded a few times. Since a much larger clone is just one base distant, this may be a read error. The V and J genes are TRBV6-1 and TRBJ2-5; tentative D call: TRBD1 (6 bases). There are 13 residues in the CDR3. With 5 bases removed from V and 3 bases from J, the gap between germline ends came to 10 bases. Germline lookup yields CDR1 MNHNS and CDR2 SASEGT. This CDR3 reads CASSYGTKETQYF. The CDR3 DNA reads TGTGCCAGCAGTTATGGGACAAAAGAGACCCAGTACTTC.

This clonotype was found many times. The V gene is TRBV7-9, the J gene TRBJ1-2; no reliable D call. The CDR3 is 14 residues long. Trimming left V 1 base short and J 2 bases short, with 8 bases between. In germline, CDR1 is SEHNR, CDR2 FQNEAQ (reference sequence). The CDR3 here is CASSLVRGNYGYTF. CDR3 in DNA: TGTGCCAGCAGCTTAGTCCGGGGAAACTATGGCTACACCTTC.

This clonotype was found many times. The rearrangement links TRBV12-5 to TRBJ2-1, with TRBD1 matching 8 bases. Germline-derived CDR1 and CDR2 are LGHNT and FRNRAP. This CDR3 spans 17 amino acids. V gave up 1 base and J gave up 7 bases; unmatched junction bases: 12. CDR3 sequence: CASGLEIRDRPRNEQFF. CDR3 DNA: TGTGCTAGTGGTTTGGAAATCCGGGACAGGCCGAGGAATGAGCAGTTCTTC.

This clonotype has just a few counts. CDR3 coding DNA: TGTGCCAGCAGCCAGGGTCGCGACCTCTCTGGAAACACCATATATTTT. Its protein is CASSQGRDLSGNTIYF. V and J are TRBV4-2 and TRBJ1-3; D call uncertain. Trimming cost V 3 bases and J 0 bases, with 12 bases left between them. CDR3 length: 16 residues. CDR1 and CDR2 (germline): LGHNA, YNFKEQ.

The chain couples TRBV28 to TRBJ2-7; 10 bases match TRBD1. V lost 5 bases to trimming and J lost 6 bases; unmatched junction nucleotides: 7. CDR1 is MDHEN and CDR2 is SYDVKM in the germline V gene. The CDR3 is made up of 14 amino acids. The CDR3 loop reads CASSARDRGSEQYF. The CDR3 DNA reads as TGTGCCAGCAGTGCCCGGGACAGGGGTTCCGAGCAGTACTTC.

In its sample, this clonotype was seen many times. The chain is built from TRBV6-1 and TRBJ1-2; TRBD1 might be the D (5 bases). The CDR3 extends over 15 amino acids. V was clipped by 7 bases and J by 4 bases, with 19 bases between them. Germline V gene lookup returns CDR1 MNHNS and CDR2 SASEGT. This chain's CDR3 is CASNEGEDGAYGYTF. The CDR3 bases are TGTGCCAGCAACGAAGGGGAGGATGGTGCCTATGGCTACACCTTC.